This TCR beta chain was obtained from a study of OX40 agonist ivuxolimab in advanced cancers. Study-wide points: Average numbers of expanded clones were greater in CD8+ T cells than in CD4+. At 0.1 to 3.0 mg/kg, clonal expansion of CD4+ and CD8+ blood T cells had occurred by week 6.

If patients had autoimmune disease history or systemic immunosuppression, they were excluded. Blood sampling was done at baseline, cycle 4 day 1, and cycle 7 day 1. The CDR3 length is 13 residues. Trimming left V 1 base short and J 4 bases short, with 6 bases between. The V gene's germline CDR1 is MGHRA and CDR2 YSYEKL. Measured with immunoSEQ multiplex PCR; TCRdb has only the in-frame clones, and not every one. Of about 70,000 clones listed, about 90% were seen once; the top ten hold 6% to 8%. This clone was observed once. Its antigen is unknown. The sequence came from an adult with an advanced solid tumor such as melanoma, head and neck, liver or kidney cancer. This chain joins TRBV4-1 and TRBJ2-3, with D possibly being TRBD2 (6 bases). Specimen: CD4+ or CD8+ T cells sorted from blood, collected in a trial of the OX40 agonist ivuxolimab. The CDR3 sequence: CASSQAGADTQYF. In DNA, the CDR3 is TGCGCCAGCAGCCAAGCGGGGGCAGATACGCAGTATTTT.